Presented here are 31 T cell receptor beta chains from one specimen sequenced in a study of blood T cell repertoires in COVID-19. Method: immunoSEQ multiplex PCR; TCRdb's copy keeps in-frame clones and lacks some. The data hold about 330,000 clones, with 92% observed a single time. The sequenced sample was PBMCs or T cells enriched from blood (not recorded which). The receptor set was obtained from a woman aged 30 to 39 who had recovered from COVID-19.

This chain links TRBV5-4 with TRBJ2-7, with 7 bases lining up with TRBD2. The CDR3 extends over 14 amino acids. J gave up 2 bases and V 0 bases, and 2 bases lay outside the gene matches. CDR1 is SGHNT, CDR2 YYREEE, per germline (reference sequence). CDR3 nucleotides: TGTGCCAGCAGCTTGGACGGGGGGACCTACGAGCAGTACTTC. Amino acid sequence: CASSLDGGTYEQYF.

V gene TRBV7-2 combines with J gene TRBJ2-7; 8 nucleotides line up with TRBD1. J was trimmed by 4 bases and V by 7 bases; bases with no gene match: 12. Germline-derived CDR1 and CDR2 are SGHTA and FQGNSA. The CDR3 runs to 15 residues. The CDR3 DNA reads TGTGCCAGCACTAAATTGAGTACAGGGGGGTACGAGCAGTACTTC. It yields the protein CASTKLSTGGYEQYF.

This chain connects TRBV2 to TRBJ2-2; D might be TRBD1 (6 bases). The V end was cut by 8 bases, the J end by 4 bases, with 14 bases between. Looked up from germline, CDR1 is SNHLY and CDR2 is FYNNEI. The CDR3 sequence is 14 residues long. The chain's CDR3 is CASSNRGSTGELFF. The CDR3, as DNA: TGTGCCAGCTCAAATAGGGGGTCCACCGGGGAGCTGTTTTTT.

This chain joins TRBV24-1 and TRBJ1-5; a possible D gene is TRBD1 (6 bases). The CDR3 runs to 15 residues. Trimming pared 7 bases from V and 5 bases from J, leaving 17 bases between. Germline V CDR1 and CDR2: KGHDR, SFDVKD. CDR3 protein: CATRSFWGGHQPQHF. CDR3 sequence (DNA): TGTGCCACCAGGTCATTTTGGGGGGGGCATCAGCCCCAGCATTTT.

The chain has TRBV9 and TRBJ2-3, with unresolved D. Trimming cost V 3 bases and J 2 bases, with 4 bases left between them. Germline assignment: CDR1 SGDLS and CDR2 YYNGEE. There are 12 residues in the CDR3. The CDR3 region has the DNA TGTGCCAGCAGCGCACACACAGATACGCAGTATTTT. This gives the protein CASSAHTDTQYF.

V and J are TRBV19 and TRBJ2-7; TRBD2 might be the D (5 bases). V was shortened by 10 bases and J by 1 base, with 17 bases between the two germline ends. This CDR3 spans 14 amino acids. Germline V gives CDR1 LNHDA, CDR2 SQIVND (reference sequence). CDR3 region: CATKGWTESYEQYF. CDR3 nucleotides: TGTGCCACCAAGGGTTGGACTGAATCCTACGAGCAGTACTTC.

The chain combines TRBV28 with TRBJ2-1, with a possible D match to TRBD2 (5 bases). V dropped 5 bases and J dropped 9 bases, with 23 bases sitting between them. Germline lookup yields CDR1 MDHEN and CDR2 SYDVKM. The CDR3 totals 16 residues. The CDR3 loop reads CASSPFFLEEGPEQFF. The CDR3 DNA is TGTGCCAGCAGTCCCTTCTTTTTAGAAGAGGGCCCTGAGCAGTTCTTC.

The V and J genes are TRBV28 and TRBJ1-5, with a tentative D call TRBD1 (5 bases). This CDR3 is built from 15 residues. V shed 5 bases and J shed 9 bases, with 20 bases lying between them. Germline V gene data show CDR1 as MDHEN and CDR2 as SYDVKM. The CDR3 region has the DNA TGTGCCAGCAGTCACGGGGGGGGATACATTCGGCCCCAGCATTTT. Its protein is CASSHGGGYIRPQHF.

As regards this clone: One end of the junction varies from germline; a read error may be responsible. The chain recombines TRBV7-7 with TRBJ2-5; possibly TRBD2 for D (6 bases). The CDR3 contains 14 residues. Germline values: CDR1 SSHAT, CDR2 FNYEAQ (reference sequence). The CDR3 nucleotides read TGTGCTAGCAGCCCGCGGGGAGAGTCGGAGACCCAGTACTTC. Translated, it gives CASSPRGESETQYF.

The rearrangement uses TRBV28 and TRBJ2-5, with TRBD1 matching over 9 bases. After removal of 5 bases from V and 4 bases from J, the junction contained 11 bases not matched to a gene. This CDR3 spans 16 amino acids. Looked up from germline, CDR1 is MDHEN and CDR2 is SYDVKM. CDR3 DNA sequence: TGTGCCAGCAGTCTCAACGGACAGGGGAATGGAGAGACCCAGTACTTC. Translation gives CASSLNGQGNGETQYF.

Here the CDR3 reads CASSPDRASSYNEQFF. In DNA form, the CDR3 reads TGTGCCAGCTCACCAGACAGGGCTAGCTCCTACAATGAGCAGTTCTTC. The chain employs TRBV18 and TRBJ2-1; TRBD1 matches at 7 bases. This CDR3 is 16 amino acids long. J lost 0 bases, V lost 2 bases, and 4 bases had no gene match. Germline CDR1 is KGHSH and CDR2 is LQKENI.

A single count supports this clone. The CDR3 here is CASSDLKQGPSQHF. CDR3 DNA sequence: TGTGCCAGCAGTGACCTAAAACAGGGACCGTCCCAGCATTTT. This chain uses TRBV6-1 with TRBJ1-5; D might be TRBD1 (6 bases). Germline V gene data show CDR1 as MNHNS and CDR2 as SASEGT. V was pared by 3 bases and J by 11 bases, with 17 bases between. The CDR3 totals 14 residues.

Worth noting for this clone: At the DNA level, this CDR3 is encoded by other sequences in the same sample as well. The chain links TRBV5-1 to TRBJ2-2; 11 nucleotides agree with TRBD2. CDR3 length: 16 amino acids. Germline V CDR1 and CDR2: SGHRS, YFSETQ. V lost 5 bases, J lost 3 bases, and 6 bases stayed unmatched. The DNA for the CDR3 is TGCGCCAGCAGTTTAGCGGGAGGGCTCGACACCGGGGAGCTGTTTTTT. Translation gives CASSLAGGLDTGELFF.

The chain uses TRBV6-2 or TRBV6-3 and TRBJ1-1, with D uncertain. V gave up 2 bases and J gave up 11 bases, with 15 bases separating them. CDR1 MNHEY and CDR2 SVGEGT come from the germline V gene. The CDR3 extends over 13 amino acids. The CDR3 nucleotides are TGTGCCAGCAGTTACCGTGACGGGGTCGCGGCTTTCTTT. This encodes CASSYRDGVAAFF.

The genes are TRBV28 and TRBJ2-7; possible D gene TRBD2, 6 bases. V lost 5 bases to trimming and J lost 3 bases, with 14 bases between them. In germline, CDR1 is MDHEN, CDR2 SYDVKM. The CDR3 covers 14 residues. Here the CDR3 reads CASSPGLASYEQYF. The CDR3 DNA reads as TGTGCCAGCAGTCCCGGGCTAGCGAGCTACGAGCAGTACTTC.

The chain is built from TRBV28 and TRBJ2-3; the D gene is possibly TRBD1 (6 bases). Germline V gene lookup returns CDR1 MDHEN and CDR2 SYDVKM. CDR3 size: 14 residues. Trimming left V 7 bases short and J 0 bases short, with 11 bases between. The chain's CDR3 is CASNTGQSTDTQYF. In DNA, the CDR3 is TGTGCCAGCAATACGGGACAAAGCACAGATACGCAGTATTTT.

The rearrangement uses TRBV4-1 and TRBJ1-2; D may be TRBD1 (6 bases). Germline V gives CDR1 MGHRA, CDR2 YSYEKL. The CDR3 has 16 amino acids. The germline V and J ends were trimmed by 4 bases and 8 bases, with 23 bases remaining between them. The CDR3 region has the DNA TGCGCCAGCAGCCCCGGATATGATTTGGGGGCGCGGGGCTACACCTTC. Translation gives CASSPGYDLGARGYTF.

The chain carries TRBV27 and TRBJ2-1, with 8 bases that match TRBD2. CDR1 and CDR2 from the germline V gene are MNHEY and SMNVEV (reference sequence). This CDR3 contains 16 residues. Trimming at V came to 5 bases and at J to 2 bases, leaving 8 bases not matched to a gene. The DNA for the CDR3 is TGTGCCAGCAGTAGGCGGGAGGAGTACCCCTACAATGAGCAGTTCTTC. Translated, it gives CASSRREEYPYNEQFF.

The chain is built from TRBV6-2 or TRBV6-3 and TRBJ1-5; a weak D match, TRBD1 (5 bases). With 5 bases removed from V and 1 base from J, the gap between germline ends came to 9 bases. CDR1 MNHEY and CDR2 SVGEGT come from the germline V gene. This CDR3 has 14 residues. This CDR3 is CASSIRVSNQPQHF. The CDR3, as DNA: TGTGCCAGCAGTATCAGGGTGAGCAATCAGCCCCAGCATTTT.

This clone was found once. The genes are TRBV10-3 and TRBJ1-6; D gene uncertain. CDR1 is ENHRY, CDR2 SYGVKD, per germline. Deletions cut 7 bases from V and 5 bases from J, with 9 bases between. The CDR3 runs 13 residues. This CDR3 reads CAINEHHNSPLHF. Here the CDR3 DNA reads TGTGCCATCAACGAACACCATAATTCACCCCTCCACTTT.

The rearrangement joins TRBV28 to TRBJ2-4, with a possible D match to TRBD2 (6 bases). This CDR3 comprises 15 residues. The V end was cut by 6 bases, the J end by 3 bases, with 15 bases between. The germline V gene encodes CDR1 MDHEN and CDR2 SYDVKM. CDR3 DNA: TGTGCCAGCAGCTTGACTAGTAGAGGCAAAAACATTCAGTACTTC. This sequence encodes CASSLTSRGKNIQYF.

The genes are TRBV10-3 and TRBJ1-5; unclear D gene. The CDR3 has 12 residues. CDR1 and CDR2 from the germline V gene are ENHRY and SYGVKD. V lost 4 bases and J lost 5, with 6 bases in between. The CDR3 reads CAISALDQPQHF. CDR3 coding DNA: TGTGCCATCAGTGCGCTAGATCAGCCCCAGCATTTT.

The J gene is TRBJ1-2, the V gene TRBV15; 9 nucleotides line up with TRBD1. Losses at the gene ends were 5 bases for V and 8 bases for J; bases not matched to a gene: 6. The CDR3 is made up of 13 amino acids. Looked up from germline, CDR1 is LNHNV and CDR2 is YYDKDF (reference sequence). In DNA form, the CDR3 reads TGTGCCACCAGCGGAGGGGACAGGGAGGGCTACACCTTC. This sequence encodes CATSGGDREGYTF.

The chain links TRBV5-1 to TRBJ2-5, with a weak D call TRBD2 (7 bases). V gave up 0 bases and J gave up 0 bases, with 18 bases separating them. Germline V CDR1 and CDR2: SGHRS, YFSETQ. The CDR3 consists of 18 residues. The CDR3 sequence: CASSLGLGGRSYQETQYF. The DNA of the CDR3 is TGCGCCAGCAGCTTGGGTCTGGGGGGGCGATCGTACCAAGAGACCCAGTACTTC.

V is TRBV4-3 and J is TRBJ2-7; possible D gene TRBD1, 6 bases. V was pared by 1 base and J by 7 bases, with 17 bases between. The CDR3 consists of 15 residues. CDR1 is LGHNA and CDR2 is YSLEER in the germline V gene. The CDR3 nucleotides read TGCGCCAGCAGCCAAGCCGGCAGGGGAGTTCTGGAGCAGTACTTC. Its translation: CASSQAGRGVLEQYF.

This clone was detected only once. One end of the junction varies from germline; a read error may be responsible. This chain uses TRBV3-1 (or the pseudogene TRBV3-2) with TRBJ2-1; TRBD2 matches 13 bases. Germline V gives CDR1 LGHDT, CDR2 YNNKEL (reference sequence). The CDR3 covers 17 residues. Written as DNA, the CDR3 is TGCGCCAGCAGCCGAACTAGCGGGGGGGCCCCCTACAATGAGCAGTTCTTC. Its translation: CASSRTSGGAPYNEQFF.

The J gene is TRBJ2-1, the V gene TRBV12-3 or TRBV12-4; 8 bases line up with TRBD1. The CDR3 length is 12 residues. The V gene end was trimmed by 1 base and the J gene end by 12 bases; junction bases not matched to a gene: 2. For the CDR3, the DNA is TGTGCCAGCAGTTTAGAAGACAGGGGGCAGTTCTTC. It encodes CASSLEDRGQFF.

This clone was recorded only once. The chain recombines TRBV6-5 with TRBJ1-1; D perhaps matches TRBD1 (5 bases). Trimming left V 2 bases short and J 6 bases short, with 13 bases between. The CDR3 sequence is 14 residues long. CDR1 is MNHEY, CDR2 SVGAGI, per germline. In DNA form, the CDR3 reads TGTGCCAGCAGTTACGGCAGGGTCCGCCCTGAAGCTTTCTTT. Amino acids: CASSYGRVRPEAFF.

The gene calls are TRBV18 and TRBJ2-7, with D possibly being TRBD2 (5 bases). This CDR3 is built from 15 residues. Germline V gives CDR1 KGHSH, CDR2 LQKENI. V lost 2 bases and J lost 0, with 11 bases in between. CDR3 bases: TGTGCCAGCTCACCAGGCGGACTTTCCTCCTACGAGCAGTACTTC. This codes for CASSPGGLSSYEQYF.

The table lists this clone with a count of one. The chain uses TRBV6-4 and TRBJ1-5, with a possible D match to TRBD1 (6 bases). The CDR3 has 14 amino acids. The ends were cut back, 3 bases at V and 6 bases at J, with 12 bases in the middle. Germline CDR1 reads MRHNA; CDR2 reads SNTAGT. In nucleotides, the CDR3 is TGTGCCAGCAGTGAAACAGGGAATAGTCAGCCCCAGCATTTT. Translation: CASSETGNSQPQHF.

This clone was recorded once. CDR3 nucleotides: TGTGCCAGCAGCCGTAGACAGGCAAACACTGAAGCTTTCTTT. This gives the protein CASSRRQANTEAFF. The V gene is TRBV6-5, the J gene TRBJ1-1; TRBD1 is a possible D gene (6 bases). Trimming pared 6 bases from V and 2 bases from J, leaving 13 bases between. The CDR3 runs 14 residues. CDR1 is MNHEY and CDR2 is SVGAGI in the germline V gene.